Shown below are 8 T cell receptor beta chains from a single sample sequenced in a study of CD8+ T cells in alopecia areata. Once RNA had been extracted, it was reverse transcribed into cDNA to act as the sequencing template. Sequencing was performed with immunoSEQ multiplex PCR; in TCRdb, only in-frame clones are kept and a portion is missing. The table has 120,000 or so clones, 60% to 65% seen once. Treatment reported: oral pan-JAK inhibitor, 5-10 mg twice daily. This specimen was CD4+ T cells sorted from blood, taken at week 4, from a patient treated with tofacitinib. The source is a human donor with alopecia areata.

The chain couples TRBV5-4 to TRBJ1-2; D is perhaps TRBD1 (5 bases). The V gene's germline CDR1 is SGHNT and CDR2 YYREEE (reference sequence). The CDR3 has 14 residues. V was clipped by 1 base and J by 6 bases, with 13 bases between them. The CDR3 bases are TGTGCCAGCAGCTTGCAGGGTTTGGGGAATGGCTACACCTTC. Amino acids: CASSLQGLGNGYTF.

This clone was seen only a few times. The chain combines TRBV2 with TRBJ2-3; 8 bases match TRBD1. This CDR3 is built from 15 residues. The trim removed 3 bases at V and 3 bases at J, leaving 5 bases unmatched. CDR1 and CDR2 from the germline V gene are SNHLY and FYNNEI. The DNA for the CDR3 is TGTGCCAGCAGTGATGACGGGACAGGAACAGATACGCAGTATTTT. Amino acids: CASSDDGTGTDTQYF.

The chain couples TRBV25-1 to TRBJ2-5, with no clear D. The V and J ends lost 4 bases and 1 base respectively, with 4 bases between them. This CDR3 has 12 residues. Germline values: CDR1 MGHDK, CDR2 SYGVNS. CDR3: CASSAIQETQYF. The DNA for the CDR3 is TGTGCCAGCAGTGCGATCCAAGAGACCCAGTACTTC.

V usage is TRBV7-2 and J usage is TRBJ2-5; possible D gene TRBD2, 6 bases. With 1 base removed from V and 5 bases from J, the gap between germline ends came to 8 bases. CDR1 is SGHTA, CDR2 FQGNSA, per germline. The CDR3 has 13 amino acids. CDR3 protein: CASSLEAGETQYF. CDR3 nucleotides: TGTGCCAGCAGCTTAGAGGCGGGGGAGACCCAGTACTTC.

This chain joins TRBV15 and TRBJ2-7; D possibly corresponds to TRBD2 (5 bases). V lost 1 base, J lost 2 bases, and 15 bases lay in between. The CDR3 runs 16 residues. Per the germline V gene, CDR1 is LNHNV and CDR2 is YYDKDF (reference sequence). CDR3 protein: CATSRAASLEAYEQYF. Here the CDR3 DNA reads TGTGCCACCAGCAGAGCCGCGTCGCTGGAGGCCTACGAGCAGTACTTC.

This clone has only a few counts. The CDR3: CASSQDRSMGLREQFF. The CDR3 DNA follows: TGTGCCAGCAGCCAAGATCGGTCGATGGGCCTCCGTGAGCAGTTCTTC. The rearrangement uses TRBV14 and TRBJ2-1; no definite D call. This CDR3 has 16 residues. Germline V gene lookup returns CDR1 SGHDN and CDR2 FVKESK. V lost 0 bases to trimming and J lost 9 bases, with 18 bases between them.

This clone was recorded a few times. The CDR3 region has the DNA TGTGCCAGTGCAACGGGTTACGGCAATCAGCCCCAGCATTTT. Its protein is CASATGYGNQPQHF. This rearrangement joins TRBV19 to TRBJ1-5, with D uncertain. Germline CDR1 LNHDA, CDR2 SQIVND (reference sequence). With 8 bases removed from V and 2 bases from J, the gap between germline ends came to 13 bases. The CDR3 is 14 residues long.

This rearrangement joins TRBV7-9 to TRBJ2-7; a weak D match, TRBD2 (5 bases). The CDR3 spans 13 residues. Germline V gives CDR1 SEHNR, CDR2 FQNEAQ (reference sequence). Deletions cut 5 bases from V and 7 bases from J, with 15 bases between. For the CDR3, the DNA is TGTGCCAGCAGCCCCCATGTGGCGGGTGAGCAGTACTTC. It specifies CASSPHVAGEQYF.